The 5 T cell receptor beta chains in this list originate from one sample, sequenced in a study of blood T cell repertoires in COVID-19. Data came from immunoSEQ multiplex PCR; TCRdb stores just in-frame clones and leaves some out. The sample has some 150,000 clones, over 75% seen once; the top ten hold 0.95% to 1.5%. Sequencing was carried out using PBMCs or T cells enriched from blood (not recorded which). Every receptor here comes from a human donor with acute COVID-19. The donor label of this sample is uncertain.

The rearrangement uses TRBV9 and TRBJ1-2, with D perhaps TRBD1 (5 bases). Trimming cost V 5 bases and J 1 base, with 15 bases left between them. This CDR3 contains 15 residues. From germline, CDR1 is SGDLS and CDR2 YYNGEE. The CDR3 DNA follows: TGTGCCAGCAGTGAGTTGGGGCAGCGTAACTATGGCTACACCTTC. It yields the protein CASSELGQRNYGYTF.

The chain couples TRBV5-5 to TRBJ2-7; 7 nucleotides agree with TRBD1. The CDR3 is 13 amino acids. CDR1 SGHKS and CDR2 YYEKEE come from the germline V gene (reference sequence). The ends lost 4 bases at V and 3 bases at J; junction bases unmatched: 4. The CDR3 sequence is CASSTGTVYEQYF. The CDR3 DNA follows: TGTGCCAGCAGCACCGGGACAGTCTACGAGCAGTACTTC.

The chain links TRBV6-5 to TRBJ1-5; D is undetermined. The germline V gene has CDR1 MNHEY and CDR2 SVGAGI. V was shortened by 8 bases and J by 5 bases, with 16 bases between the two germline ends. The CDR3 covers 14 residues. CDR3 DNA sequence: TGTGCCAGCGGACTGTCGGGAGCCGATCAGCCCCAGCATTTT. Translation: CASGLSGADQPQHF.

The V call is TRBV10-3, the J call TRBJ2-7; 8 bases map to TRBD1. Germline loops: CDR1 ENHRY, CDR2 SYGVKD. The CDR3 consists of 14 residues. V dropped 2 bases and J dropped 3; count of bases not matched to a gene: 3. CDR3 residues: CAISEAGGFYEQYF. CDR3 nucleotide sequence: TGTGCCATCAGTGAGGCAGGGGGCTTCTACGAGCAGTACTTC.

This sequence joins TRBV30 and TRBJ1-1, with a weak D call TRBD1 (6 bases). This CDR3 comprises 14 residues. Germline assignment: CDR1 GTSNPN and CDR2 SVGIG (reference sequence). The V gene lost 5 bases and the J gene lost 7 bases, with 20 bases spanning the gap. CDR3: CAWGRTGSWNEAFF. The CDR3 DNA reads as TGTGCCTGGGGCAGAACAGGGTCCTGGAATGAAGCTTTCTTT.